This TCR beta chain emerged from a study of shared clonotypes between healthy human individuals. The overall study: CD4 naive and CD4 memory each took three plates per donor, while CD8 naive took two and CD8 memory one.

Method: immunoSEQ multiplex PCR; TCRdb's copy keeps in-frame clones and lacks some. This sample carries approximately 2.4 million clones, approximately 96% of them seen once, and the ten largest clones take over 0.1%. CDR1 and CDR2 from the germline V gene are MNHEY and SVGAGI. With 4 bases removed from V and 8 bases from J, the gap between germline ends came to 14 bases. This CDR3 has 13 amino acids. The chain employs TRBV6-5 and TRBJ1-2, with a possible D match to TRBD1 (6 bases). Sequenced input: naive CD4+ T cells sorted from blood. The subset: CD45RA+ positively selected. The receptor was derived from a young man in good health. The CDR3 nucleotides read TGTGCCAGCAGTTCCGGGGGCGCGTTGGGCTACACCTTC. This gives the protein CASSSGGALGYTF.